Listed here are 8 T cell receptor beta chains from one sample, sequenced in a study of OX40 agonist ivuxolimab in advanced cancers. Here immunoSEQ multiplex PCR was the method, and the copy in TCRdb shows in-frame clones only, minus some. Of 40,000 to 50,000 clones listed, roughly 90% are singletons. Sequenced here: CD4+ or CD8+ T cells sorted from blood, sampled in a trial of the OX40 agonist ivuxolimab. The receptors originated from an adult with an advanced solid tumor such as melanoma, head and neck, liver or kidney cancer.

The chain carries TRBV6-5 and TRBJ2-2; no reliable D call. Germline V lookup: CDR1 MNHEY, CDR2 SVGAGI. Trimming pared 8 bases from V and 3 bases from J, leaving 4 bases between. This CDR3 has 11 amino acids. The CDR3 coding sequence is TGTGCCAGCCGACACACCGGGGAGCTGTTTTTT. This codes for CASRHTGELFF.

The chain recombines TRBV6-4 with TRBJ2-3, with D perhaps given as TRBD1 or TRBD2 (6 bases each). CDR3 size: 15 residues. Germline lookup yields CDR1 MRHNA and CDR2 SNTAGT. With 8 bases removed from V and 0 bases from J, the gap between germline ends came to 15 bases. CDR3 amino acids: CASSGGSASTDTQYF. The CDR3 DNA reads TGTGCCAGCTCCGGGGGCAGTGCTAGCACAGATACGCAGTATTTT.

The chain employs TRBV6-1 and TRBJ2-7; perhaps TRBD2 as D (5 bases). Germline V gene lookup returns CDR1 MNHNS and CDR2 SASEGT. CDR3 size: 14 residues. Deletions cut 0 bases from V and 5 bases from J, with 11 bases between. CDR3 amino acids: CASSEAGIWHEQYF. DNA of the CDR3: TGTGCCAGCAGTGAAGCCGGGATCTGGCACGAGCAGTACTTC.

This clone was observed a few times. The chain employs TRBV28 and TRBJ1-6; D is unresolved. The CDR3 loop spans 16 amino acids. Germline CDR1 reads MDHEN; CDR2 reads SYDVKM. Between the trimmed V and J ends, which lost 1 base and 8 bases, there was a span of 15 bases. The CDR3 DNA is TGTGCCAGCAGTTTATTGTCAGGAATAATCGATTCACCCCTCCACTTT. This sequence encodes CASSLLSGIIDSPLHF.

The rearrangement uses TRBV12-5 and TRBJ2-1, with 7 bases identical to TRBD1. The germline V gene encodes CDR1 LGHNT and CDR2 FRNRAP. J gave up 7 bases and V 5 bases, and 11 bases lay outside the gene matches. The CDR3 length is 15 residues. DNA for the CDR3: TGTGCTAGTGGTCCACCAGACAGGGTGGGGAATGAGCAGTTCTTC. This sequence encodes CASGPPDRVGNEQFF.

The gene calls are TRBV9 and TRBJ1-1; the D gene is possibly TRBD1 (5 bases). The germline V gene has CDR1 SGDLS and CDR2 YYNGEE. V was clipped by 2 bases and J by 0 bases, with 8 bases between them. The CDR3 is made up of 14 amino acids. The CDR3 nucleotides are TGTGCCAGCAGCGTTTCAGGGTTGAACACTGAAGCTTTCTTT. Its protein product is CASSVSGLNTEAFF. Using reference TRBV9 and TRBJ1-1 for the parts outside the CDR3, the full variable domain is DSGVTQTPKHLITATGQRVTLRCSPRSGDLSVYWYQQSLDQGLQFLIQYYNGEERAKGNILERFSAQQFPDLHSELNLSSLELGDSALYFCASSVSGLNTEAFFGQGTRLTVV.

The chain joins TRBV5-4 to TRBJ2-5, with D perhaps TRBD1 or TRBD2 (5 bases each). V was cut by 2 bases and J by 4 bases, with 15 bases left in between. The CDR3 is 15 residues long. Germline values: CDR1 SGHNT, CDR2 YYREEE (reference sequence). The chain's CDR3 is CASSFFGGGGETQYF. The DNA for the CDR3 is TGTGCCAGCAGCTTCTTCGGTGGGGGTGGAGAGACCCAGTACTTC.

The V and J genes are TRBV7-6 and TRBJ1-2; 9 positions match TRBD1. Trimming took 5 bases from V and 3 from J; bases not matched to a gene: 13. This CDR3 is built from 17 residues. Germline lookup yields CDR1 SGHVS and CDR2 FNYEAQ. Written as DNA, the CDR3 is TGTGCCAGCAGCAAATCATCTCCGGGACAGGGTTACTATGGCTACACCTTC. This encodes CASSKSSPGQGYYGYTF.